Listed below are T cell receptor beta chains from one sample, sequenced in a study of blood T cell repertoires in COVID-19. This table comes from immunoSEQ multiplex PCR, and its TCRdb copy is limited to in-frame clones, with some not included. The repertoire holds around 250,000 clones, with 80% to 90% as singletons. Sequencing was carried out using PBMCs or T cells enriched from blood (not recorded which). These receptors were obtained from a woman in her thirties or forties who had been exposed to COVID-19. Both conserved end residues are part of each CDR3. Fields, in order: V gene, clone size, J gene, D gene, CDR3 DNA, CDR3 protein. A D gene is named only where the DNA matches it firmly. Rows may omit the clone size; those that give it use once, few, many or a size class.

V gene: TRBV2; clone size: -; J gene: TRBJ1-1; D gene: -; CDR3 DNA: TGTGCCAGCAATCTCGGGGGGAACACTGAAGCTTTCTTT; CDR3 protein: CASNLGGNTEAFF
V gene: TRBV9; clone size: -; J gene: TRBJ1-5; D gene: -; CDR3 DNA: TGTGCCAGCAGCGCCACAGGGAACAATCAGCCCCAGCATTTT; CDR3 protein: CASSATGNNQPQHF
V gene: TRBV5-1; clone size: few; J gene: TRBJ1-3; D gene: -; CDR3 DNA: TGTGCCAGCAGCTTGGAAGGGAGGACCTCTGGAAACACCATATATTTT; CDR3 protein: CASSLEGRTSGNTIYF
V gene: TRBV6-2/TRBV6-3; clone size: -; J gene: TRBJ1-1; D gene: -; CDR3 DNA: TGTGCCAGCAGTTACGTGGGAGGAACGGACACTGAAGCTTTCTTT; CDR3 protein: CASSYVGGTDTEAFF
V gene: TRBV7-8; clone size: -; J gene: TRBJ1-5; D gene: -; CDR3 DNA: TGTGCCAGCAGCTCGGGGACCGGGAGGCCCCAGCATTTT; CDR3 protein: CASSSGTGRPQHF
V gene: TRBV28; clone size: -; J gene: TRBJ1-3; D gene: TRBD1; CDR3 DNA: TGTGCCAGCAGTTCAGCCCGGGACAGGGGTTCCGGAAACACCATATATTTT; CDR3 protein: CASSSARDRGSGNTIYF
V gene: TRBV4-1; clone size: -; J gene: TRBJ2-1; D gene: TRBD2; CDR3 DNA: TGCGCCAGCAGCCTTACCCCCAGCGGGGGGGGCAATGAGCAGTTCTTC; CDR3 protein: CASSLTPSGGGNEQFF
V gene: TRBV2; clone size: -; J gene: TRBJ1-1; D gene: -; CDR3 DNA: TGTGCCAGCAGTGAAGTAACAGGGAAGCCGATGGCTGAAGCTTTCTTT; CDR3 protein: CASSEVTGKPMAEAFF
V gene: TRBV5-6; clone size: -; J gene: TRBJ2-3; D gene: -; CDR3 DNA: TGTGCCAGCAGCGCGGAGGGCACAGATACGCAGTATTTT; CDR3 protein: CASSAEGTDTQYF
V gene: TRBV2; clone size: -; J gene: TRBJ1-2; D gene: -; CDR3 DNA: TGTGCCAGCAGGAGTGGGGGGAGGAACTATGGCTACACCTTC; CDR3 protein: CASRSGGRNYGYTF
V gene: TRBV7-9; clone size: -; J gene: TRBJ2-7; D gene: TRBD1; CDR3 DNA: TGTGCCAGCAGCCCGACAGGGAATTCCTACGAGCAGTACTTC; CDR3 protein: CASSPTGNSYEQYF
V gene: TRBV4-1; clone size: -; J gene: TRBJ2-1; D gene: TRBD2; CDR3 DNA: TGCGCCAGCAGCCCACAAGCCCCGGGAGGGGGCAATGAGCAGTTCTTC; CDR3 protein: CASSPQAPGGGNEQFF
V gene: TRBV6-2/TRBV6-3; clone size: -; J gene: TRBJ2-7; D gene: TRBD1; CDR3 DNA: TGTGCCAGCAGCCGTTGGGACAGGGGGTACGAGCAGTACTTC; CDR3 protein: CASSRWDRGYEQYF
V gene: TRBV5-1; clone size: -; J gene: TRBJ2-7; D gene: TRBD1; CDR3 DNA: TGCGCCAGCAGCTTCGGGCGACAGGGGAACTACGAGCAGTACTTC; CDR3 protein: CASSFGRQGNYEQYF
V gene: TRBV5-6; clone size: -; J gene: TRBJ2-4; D gene: -; CDR3 DNA: TGTGCCAGCAGCTTGGGCAGACTTAAAAACATTCAGTACTTC; CDR3 protein: CASSLGRLKNIQYF
V gene: TRBV11-2; clone size: -; J gene: TRBJ2-1; D gene: -; CDR3 DNA: TGTGCCAGCAGCTTATTATTCCGCAATGAGCAGTTCTTC; CDR3 protein: CASSLLFRNEQFF
V gene: TRBV19; clone size: -; J gene: TRBJ2-7; D gene: TRBD1; CDR3 DNA: TGTGCCAGTACCGTTGGACAGGGGCTCTACGAGCAGTACTTC; CDR3 protein: CASTVGQGLYEQYF
V gene: TRBV28; clone size: -; J gene: TRBJ1-2; D gene: -; CDR3 DNA: TGTGCCAGCAGTTTGATCCGGGGGACGAGTGGCTACACCTTC; CDR3 protein: CASSLIRGTSGYTF
V gene: TRBV5-1; clone size: few; J gene: TRBJ1-2; D gene: -; CDR3 DNA: TGTGCCAGCACCCAGGCGTGCTACACCTTC; CDR3 protein: CASTQACYTF
V gene: TRBV30; clone size: -; J gene: TRBJ1-6; D gene: -; CDR3 DNA: TGTGCCTGGAGCACAGGAACGAATTCACCCCTCCACTTT; CDR3 protein: CAWSTGTNSPLHF
V gene: TRBV10-3; clone size: -; J gene: TRBJ1-1; D gene: -; CDR3 DNA: TGTGCCATCAGTGAGTCAAGAGGGCCGAACACTGAAGCTTTCTTT; CDR3 protein: CAISESRGPNTEAFF
V gene: TRBV12-5; clone size: -; J gene: TRBJ1-5; D gene: -; CDR3 DNA: TGTGCTAGTGGTTTGCTCCCTCAGCCCCAGCATTTT; CDR3 protein: CASGLLPQPQHF
V gene: TRBV27; clone size: -; J gene: TRBJ2-1; D gene: TRBD2; CDR3 DNA: TGTGCCAGCAGTTTAAGTTGGACTAGCCTCGATGAGCAGTTCTTC; CDR3 protein: CASSLSWTSLDEQFF
V gene: TRBV2; clone size: once; J gene: TRBJ2-5; D gene: TRBD2; CDR3 DNA: TGTGCCAGCAGTGAAGACGCGGGGGGACGGGAGACCCAGTACTTC; CDR3 protein: CASSEDAGGRETQYF
V gene: TRBV7-2; clone size: -; J gene: TRBJ1-2; D gene: -; CDR3 DNA: TGTGCCAGCAGCTGGACACGGCAAGGGTATGGCTACACCTTC; CDR3 protein: CASSWTRQGYGYTF
V gene: TRBV19; clone size: -; J gene: TRBJ1-4; D gene: -; CDR3 DNA: TGTGCCAGTAGCTTTAATGAAAAACTGTTTTTT; CDR3 protein: CASSFNEKLFF
V gene: TRBV4-3; clone size: -; J gene: TRBJ2-1; D gene: TRBD2; CDR3 DNA: TGCGCCAGCAGCCCGGACCCGTCGCTAGCGGGGGGGCACAATGAGCAGTTCTTC; CDR3 protein: CASSPDPSLAGGHNEQFF
V gene: TRBV29-1; clone size: -; J gene: TRBJ1-1; D gene: TRBD1; CDR3 DNA: TGCAGCGTGGGACAGGGGAGAGACACTGAAGCTTTCTTT; CDR3 protein: CSVGQGRDTEAFF
V gene: TRBV9; clone size: -; J gene: TRBJ2-1; D gene: -; CDR3 DNA: TGTGCCAGCAGCGTAGGTGGGGGGAACTACAATGAGCAGTTCTTC; CDR3 protein: CASSVGGGNYNEQFF
V gene: TRBV30; clone size: once; J gene: TRBJ2-2; D gene: TRBD1; CDR3 DNA: TGTGCCTGGAGTGTAGACAGGGGTACCGGGGAGCTGTTTTTT; CDR3 protein: CAWSVDRGTGELFF
V gene: TRBV5-1; clone size: -; J gene: TRBJ2-1; D gene: TRBD2; CDR3 DNA: TGTGCCAGCAGCCTAGCGGGTCCTTACAATGAGCAGTTCTTC; CDR3 protein: CASSLAGPYNEQFF
V gene: TRBV7-2; clone size: -; J gene: TRBJ2-1; D gene: -; CDR3 DNA: TGTGCCAGCAGCTTAGCCCGACCCTTTGGGGGGAATGAGCAGTTCTTC; CDR3 protein: CASSLARPFGGNEQFF
V gene: TRBV5-4; clone size: -; J gene: TRBJ2-5; D gene: -; CDR3 DNA: TGTGCCAGCAGCCCCGGGGGACTGGGGGAGACCCAGTACTTC; CDR3 protein: CASSPGGLGETQYF
V gene: TRBV6-4; clone size: -; J gene: TRBJ2-3; D gene: TRBD1; CDR3 DNA: TGTGCCAGCAGTGACGGGACAGGGGGCGCAGATACGCAGTATTTT; CDR3 protein: CASSDGTGGADTQYF
V gene: TRBV10-3; clone size: -; J gene: TRBJ2-1; D gene: TRBD2; CDR3 DNA: TGTGCCATCAGTGAGGGTAGCGGGGGGCCAACCTACAATGAGCAGTTCTTC; CDR3 protein: CAISEGSGGPTYNEQFF
V gene: TRBV6-5; clone size: -; J gene: TRBJ1-1; D gene: -; CDR3 DNA: TGTGCCAGCAGTTACGATAGGGGACATCGAGCTTTCTTT; CDR3 protein: CASSYDRGHRAFF
V gene: TRBV18; clone size: -; J gene: TRBJ1-1; D gene: -; CDR3 DNA: TGTGCCAGCTCTCCAAGCGTAGGGGAATGGGGCACTGAAGCTTTCTTT; CDR3 protein: CASSPSVGEWGTEAFF
V gene: TRBV4-1; clone size: -; J gene: TRBJ2-3; D gene: TRBD2; CDR3 DNA: TGCGCCAGCAGCCTCCCCTTCGGGACTAGAGGCGATACGCAGTATTTT; CDR3 protein: CASSLPFGTRGDTQYF
V gene: TRBV5-5; clone size: few; J gene: TRBJ1-5; D gene: -; CDR3 DNA: TGTGCCAGCAGCTTGGACAGGGCGTCGGGGCCCCAGCATTTT; CDR3 protein: CASSLDRASGPQHF
V gene: TRBV19; clone size: few; J gene: TRBJ1-6; D gene: -; CDR3 DNA: TGTGCCAGTAGTATGGGGCAGGGGCCCCTCCACTTT; CDR3 protein: CASSMGQGPLHF
V gene: TRBV7-2; clone size: -; J gene: TRBJ2-1; D gene: -; CDR3 DNA: TGTGCCAGCAGCCTAGGGGGGGGAACGGAGCAGTTCTTC; CDR3 protein: CASSLGGGTEQFF
V gene: TRBV5-1; clone size: -; J gene: TRBJ1-1; D gene: TRBD1; CDR3 DNA: TGTGCCAGCAGACCTACAGGGGGTGTCCGGAACACTGAAGCTTTCTTT; CDR3 protein: CASRPTGGVRNTEAFF
V gene: TRBV2; clone size: -; J gene: TRBJ1-5; D gene: -; CDR3 DNA: TGTGCCAGCAGGGCCAACCCCAGCAATCAGCCCCAGCATTTT; CDR3 protein: CASRANPSNQPQHF
V gene: TRBV28; clone size: -; J gene: TRBJ1-2; D gene: -; CDR3 DNA: TGTGCCAGCAGCGCCCAAGACACCTATGGCTACACCTTC; CDR3 protein: CASSAQDTYGYTF
V gene: TRBV11-2; clone size: -; J gene: TRBJ1-4; D gene: TRBD1; CDR3 DNA: TGTGCCAGCAGCCAGACGGGACAGGGAAATGAAAAACTGTTTTTT; CDR3 protein: CASSQTGQGNEKLFF
V gene: TRBV6-5; clone size: -; J gene: TRBJ2-2; D gene: TRBD1; CDR3 DNA: TGTGCCACCAAGACCGGGACAGCGAACACCGGGGAGCTGTTTTTT; CDR3 protein: CATKTGTANTGELFF
V gene: TRBV7-9; clone size: -; J gene: TRBJ1-5; D gene: -; CDR3 DNA: TGTGCCAGCAGCCATCAGACTTTGGGGGGGGGACAGCCCCAGCATTTT; CDR3 protein: CASSHQTLGGGQPQHF
V gene: TRBV27; clone size: few; J gene: TRBJ2-6; D gene: TRBD1; CDR3 DNA: TGTGCCAGCAGTTCCCGGGACAGGGGACACTCTGGGGCCAACGTCCTGACTTTC; CDR3 protein: CASSSRDRGHSGANVLTF